These T cell receptor beta chains were read from a single sample in a study of T-cell memory formation after mild COVID-19. TCRdb independently ran MiXCR on the 5' RACE reads; one entry per CDR3 protein. Of around 200,000 distinct CDR3 sequences listed, more than 9% are singletons. Material: PBMCs or a T cell subset sorted from them (not recorded which). These receptors all come from a young man who had mild COVID-19 (a few samples of this study predate the infection). Cell type and time point are not known. Both conserved end residues are part of each CDR3. The D gene is left open where the match is weak. Not every row has a clone size; where given, it reads once, few, many or a size class.

CASTPLGGGRVEAFF | TGTGCCAGTACCCCCCTTGGCGGGGGCCGAGTTGAAGCTTTCTTT | - | TRBV19 | few | TRBJ1-1
CASSYSGLGLSPLHF | TGTGCCAGCAGTTACTCGGGGCTGGGGCTTTCACCCCTCCACTTT | - | TRBV6-5 | - | TRBJ1-6
CAISEPGQGGTEAFF | TGTGCCATCAGTGAGCCGGGACAGGGGGGCACTGAAGCTTTCTTT | TRBD1 | TRBV10-3 | many | TRBJ1-1
CASRDYRDRGSPLHF | TGTGCCAGCAGGGACTACAGGGACCGGGGTTCACCCCTCCACTTT | - | TRBV2 | - | TRBJ1-6
CASRSKKAGDSYNEQFF | TGTGCCAGCAGATCAAAAAAAGCGGGGGACTCCTACAATGAGCAGTTCTTC | TRBD2 | TRBV7-9 | few | TRBJ2-1
CASSPGQGAIDEQYF | TGCGCCAGCAGCCCCGGACAGGGGGCTATAGACGAGCAGTACTTC | TRBD1 | TRBV5-1 | - | TRBJ2-7
CASSLDPNPSNEQFF | TGTGCCAGCAGCTTAGATCCCAACCCCAGTAATGAGCAGTTCTTC | - | TRBV11-2 | many | TRBJ2-1
CASSLVVYSVTQYF | TGTGCCAGCAGCTTGGTTGTCTATTCAGTTACGCAGTATTTT | - | TRBV5-4 | - | TRBJ2-3
CASSHPGADTQYF | TGCGCCAGCAGCCACCCTGGGGCAGATACGCAGTATTTT | - | TRBV4-1 | - | TRBJ2-3
CASSPFWETQYF | TGTGCCAGCAGCCCTTTTTGGGAGACCCAGTACTTC | - | TRBV7-2 | - | TRBJ2-5
CASSLSTDNTEAFF | TGCGCCAGCAGCTTGTCCACAGATAACACTGAAGCTTTCTTT | - | TRBV5-1 | few | TRBJ1-1
CASSVAGGQETQYF | TGTGCCAGCAGTGTAGCGGGGGGGCAAGAGACCCAGTACTTC | TRBD2 | TRBV6-5 | many | TRBJ2-5
CSVGTDSSYEQYF | TGCAGCGTGGGGACGGACAGCTCCTACGAGCAGTACTTC | - | TRBV29-1 | - | TRBJ2-7
CASSYSPWDEQFF | TGTGCCAGCAGTTACTCGCCCTGGGATGAGCAGTTCTTC | - | TRBV6-2/TRBV6-3 | few | TRBJ2-1
CASSWGGEETQYF | TGTGCCAGCAGCTGGGGGGGGGAGGAGACCCAGTACTTC | TRBD2 | TRBV7-9 | few | TRBJ2-5
CASSLAPGGDLSEQYF | TGCGCCAGCAGCTTGGCGCCCGGGGGGGACTTGAGCGAGCAGTACTTC | TRBD2 | TRBV5-1 | - | TRBJ2-7
CASTPGTAEGTIYF | TGCGCCAGCACGCCTGGGACAGCCGAGGGCACCATATATTTT | TRBD1 | TRBV5-1 | many | TRBJ1-3
CASTPASGWNYGYTF | TGTGCCAGCACTCCCGCCTCCGGTTGGAACTATGGCTACACCTTC | - | TRBV7-2 | few | TRBJ1-2
CSARDPGRTEAFF | TGCAGTGCTAGAGATCCAGGGCGGACTGAAGCTTTCTTT | - | TRBV20-1 | few | TRBJ1-1
CASSVTGQNEQYF | TGTGCCAGCAGCGTAACCGGGCAAAACGAGCAGTACTTC | - | TRBV9 | few | TRBJ2-7
CASSGTGFYEQYF | TGCGCCAGCAGCGGGACAGGCTTCTACGAGCAGTACTTC | TRBD1 | TRBV4-1 | - | TRBJ2-7
CASSLTGHHIGQFF | TGCGCCAGCAGCTTGACCGGGCACCACATCGGGCAGTTCTTC | - | TRBV5-1 | many | TRBJ2-1
CASSTRDPLGETQYF | TGCGCCAGCAGCACCCGGGACCCCCTGGGCGAGACCCAGTACTTC | - | TRBV5-1 | few | TRBJ2-5
CASTYARQGLLSGANVLTF | TGTGCCAGCACCTACGCTCGTCAGGGCCTTCTCTCTGGGGCCAACGTCCTGACTTTC | - | TRBV6-5 | many | TRBJ2-6
CASSWTRQGAYGYTF | TGCGCCAGCAGCTGGACTAGACAGGGAGCCTATGGCTACACCTTC | TRBD1 | TRBV5-1 | - | TRBJ1-2
CASSHQAQEAYEQYF | TGCGCCAGCAGCCATCAGGCACAGGAGGCCTACGAGCAGTACTTC | - | TRBV4-3 | - | TRBJ2-7
CASSLNTGQETQYF | TGCGCCAGCAGCTTAAACACAGGGCAAGAGACCCAGTACTTC | - | TRBV5-1 | - | TRBJ2-5
CASSAARTDTQYF | TGTGCCAGCAGCGCCGCACGTACAGATACGCAGTATTTT | - | TRBV9 | - | TRBJ2-3
CASSPTSGGMNTQYF | TGTGCCAGCAGTCCCACTAGCGGGGGTATGAATACGCAGTATTTT | TRBD2 | TRBV12-3/TRBV12-4 | many | TRBJ2-3
CASSPDLGGTGELFF | TGTGCCAGCAGCCCCGACTTAGGGGGGACCGGGGAGCTGTTTTTT | - | TRBV7-9 | few | TRBJ2-2
CSALLAGAGYNEQFF | TGCAGTGCCCTGCTAGCGGGGGCCGGGTACAATGAGCAGTTCTTC | TRBD2 | TRBV20-1 | - | TRBJ2-1
CASSLVPLVSTGELFF | TGTGCCAGCAGCTTAGTTCCCCTAGTAAGCACCGGGGAGCTGTTTTTT | - | TRBV7-2 | - | TRBJ2-2
CASKFPGGEQYF | TGTGCCAGCAAATTTCCAGGGGGCGAGCAGTACTTC | TRBD1 | TRBV12-3/TRBV12-4 | - | TRBJ2-7
CAISEQDRRGNIQYF | TGTGCCATCAGTGAGCAGGACAGGAGGGGAAACATTCAGTACTTC | - | TRBV10-3 | few | TRBJ2-4
CAWSTQTGIAYEQYF | TGTGCCTGGAGTACCCAGACAGGGATCGCCTACGAGCAGTACTTC | TRBD1 | TRBV30 | - | TRBJ2-7
CASSGGQVRANVLTF | TGTGCCAGCAGTGGGGGACAGGTTAGGGCCAACGTCCTGACTTTC | TRBD1 | TRBV9 | few | TRBJ2-6
CASSITGTGALEGQFF | TGTGCCAGCAGCATAACCGGGACAGGGGCCTTGGAGGGGCAGTTCTTC | TRBD1 | TRBV7-2 | few | TRBJ2-1
CASSQGGSPLHF | TGTGCCAGCAGCCAGGGAGGTTCACCCCTCCACTTT | - | TRBV9 | many | TRBJ1-6
CASTPTPGGADTQYF | TGCGCCAGCACCCCAACGCCGGGGGGTGCAGATACGCAGTATTTT | TRBD2 | TRBV5-1 | - | TRBJ2-3
CSVGRGGFYNEQFF | TGCAGCGTTGGCCGGGGGGGCTTCTACAATGAGCAGTTCTTC | TRBD2 | TRBV29-1 | few | TRBJ2-1
CASSERLWGRVADTQYF | TGTGCCAGCAGTGAAAGATTGTGGGGGAGGGTCGCAGATACGCAGTATTTT | TRBD2 | TRBV25-1 | few | TRBJ2-3
CATSDFGSGATQYF | TGTGCCACCAGTGATTTCGGATCAGGGGCGACCCAGTACTTC | - | TRBV24-1 | few | TRBJ2-5
CASSQVSRSWSSTDTQYF | TGTGCCAGCAGCCAAGTATCCAGGTCTTGGTCTAGCACAGATACGCAGTATTTT | - | TRBV4-2 | few | TRBJ2-3
CASSLGFMNTEAFF | TGTGCCAGCAGCTTGGGGTTTATGAACACTGAAGCTTTCTTT | - | TRBV7-2 | - | TRBJ1-1
CASSQERAVHPSTDTQYF | TGCGCCAGCAGCCAAGAGCGGGCTGTGCACCCAAGCACAGATACGCAGTATTTT | - | TRBV4-3 | few | TRBJ2-3
CASTGGGTETQYF | TGTGCCAGCACGGGGGGGGGAACAGAGACCCAGTACTTC | TRBD2 | TRBV6-5 | - | TRBJ2-5
CSVGIQVVITDTQYF | TGCAGCGTCGGGATTCAGGTGGTAATCACAGATACGCAGTATTTT | - | TRBV29-1 | - | TRBJ2-3